The 24 T cell receptor beta chains given below trace back to one sample, sequenced in a study of shared clonotypes between healthy human individuals. Method: immunoSEQ multiplex PCR; TCRdb's copy keeps in-frame clones and lacks some. The sample yields 950,000 to 1,300,000 clones, about 74% seen once. Material: memory CD4+ T cells sorted from blood. Subset here: CD45RA-negative fraction. The source is a man aged 18 to 30 in good health.

This rearrangement joins TRBV28 to TRBJ2-2; D assignment may be TRBD1 or TRBD2 (6 bases each). Trimming left V 6 bases short and J 6 bases short, with 14 bases between. Germline V lookup: CDR1 MDHEN, CDR2 SYDVKM. This CDR3 is built from 14 residues. The CDR3, as DNA: TGTGCCAGCAGGGGGGGCTTGGACGCCGGGGAGCTGTTTTTT. Translation: CASRGGLDAGELFF.

The chain employs TRBV10-3 and TRBJ2-2; D is ambiguous. Germline V gene sequence: CDR1 ENHRY, CDR2 SYGVKD. The CDR3 is 15 amino acids. The V gene lost 3 bases and the J gene lost 7 bases, with 15 bases spanning the gap. The CDR3 DNA sequence: TGTGCCATCAGTGATCGAACTACCGGCGGCGGGGAGCTGTTTTTT. It encodes CAISDRTTGGGELFF.

The rearrangement joins TRBV27 to TRBJ2-1; 7 nucleotides match TRBD1. Trimming at V came to 4 bases and at J to 0 bases, leaving 6 bases not matched to a gene. This CDR3 comprises 16 residues. CDR1 and CDR2 from the germline V gene are MNHEY and SMNVEV (reference sequence). This CDR3 is CASSSTGPSSYNEQFF. The CDR3 DNA is TGTGCCAGCAGTTCGACAGGGCCTAGCTCCTACAATGAGCAGTTCTTC.

The chain links TRBV6-5 to TRBJ2-2; 7 bases map to TRBD1. Germline values: CDR1 MNHEY, CDR2 SVGAGI. The CDR3 loop spans 14 amino acids. After removal of 6 bases from V and 7 bases from J, the junction contained 8 bases not matched to a gene. Written as DNA, the CDR3 is TGTGCCAGCAGGCTAGGGACAGACGTCGGGGAGCTGTTTTTT. Translating gives CASRLGTDVGELFF.

This sequence joins TRBV21-1 and TRBJ1-3. TRBV21-1 is designated a pseudogene. The CDR3 has 11 amino acids. The CDR3 DNA follows: TGTGCCAGCAGCAGAAGACACACCATATATTTT. This gives the protein CASSRRHTIYF.

This chain uses TRBV30 with TRBJ1-1; TRBD1 is a possible D gene (5 bases). With 4 bases removed from V and 6 bases from J, the gap between germline ends came to 15 bases. Germline CDR1 reads GTSNPN; CDR2 reads SVGIG (reference sequence). The length of the CDR3 is 13 residues. The CDR3 DNA follows: TGTGCCTGGACTCCCCTCCTGGGGGCTGAAGCTTTCTTT. The encoded protein is CAWTPLLGAEAFF.

The chain uses TRBV18 and TRBJ1-2; D is ambiguous. The V end was cut by 6 bases, the J end by 6 bases, with 14 bases between. The length of the CDR3 is 13 residues. Germline-derived CDR1 and CDR2 are KGHSH and LQKENI. The CDR3 is CASSPNERDGYTF. In nucleotides, the CDR3 is TGTGCCAGCTCCCCTAACGAGAGGGATGGCTACACCTTC.

The chain links TRBV2 to TRBJ2-7, with 9 bases identical to TRBD1. Germline lookup yields CDR1 SNHLY and CDR2 FYNNEI. With 4 bases clipped from V and 4 bases from J, the junction kept 5 bases outside the gene matches. The CDR3 consists of 14 residues. The CDR3 sequence: CASSAGTGYYEQYF. The CDR3 region has the DNA TGTGCCAGCAGTGCGGGGACAGGGTATTACGAGCAGTACTTC.

The chain recombines TRBV18 with TRBJ1-3; possible D gene TRBD1, 5 bases. CDR1 and CDR2 (germline): KGHSH, LQKENI. The CDR3 runs to 13 residues. V was pared by 2 bases and J by 8 bases, with 10 bases between. The CDR3 loop is CASSPSQGDTIYF. CDR3 bases: TGTGCCAGCTCACCATCGCAGGGAGACACCATATATTTT.

This chain uses TRBV9 with TRBJ1-4; D may be TRBD1 (5 bases). Trimming pared 0 bases from V and 12 bases from J, leaving 12 bases between. Germline CDR1 and CDR2: SGDLS and YYNGEE. The CDR3 contains 13 residues. The DNA of the CDR3 is TGTGCCAGCAGCGTAGCTACGGGCAGGGAACTGTTTTTT. Protein product: CASSVATGRELFF.

The genes are TRBV5-1 and TRBJ1-1, with D tentatively TRBD1 (6 bases). V shed 4 bases and J shed 7 bases, with 17 bases lying between them. Germline V gives CDR1 SGHRS, CDR2 YFSETQ. This CDR3 comprises 14 residues. The DNA for the CDR3 is TGCGCCAGCAGCCTCCCGGGGGGGCGCGGTGAAGCTTTCTTT. It is translated as CASSLPGGRGEAFF. The full variable domain, in which reference TRBV5-1 and TRBJ1-1 provide the parts outside the CDR3, is KAGVTQTPRYLIKTRGQQVTLSCSPISGHRSVSWYQQTPGQGLQFLFEYFSETQRNKGNFPGRFSGRQFSNSRSEMNVSTLELGDSALYLCASSLPGGRGEAFFGQGTRLTVV.

This clone was detected ten times or more. The V and J genes are TRBV11-2 and TRBJ2-2, with a tentative D call TRBD1 (6 bases). The germline V gene encodes CDR1 SGHAT and CDR2 FQNNGV. The CDR3 is made up of 17 amino acids. Trimming cost V 0 bases and J 2 bases, with 13 bases left between them. The CDR3 DNA is TGTGCCAGCAGCTTAGACAGGGGAAGAGTTAACACCGGGGAGCTGTTTTTT. Its protein is CASSLDRGRVNTGELFF.

The chain is built from TRBV7-9 and TRBJ1-1, with no clear D. In germline, CDR1 is SEHNR, CDR2 FQNEAQ (reference sequence). CDR3 length equals 14 residues. Trimming stripped 5 bases from V and 4 bases from J, with 14 bases between. CDR3 protein: CASSPPRPVTEAFF. DNA for the CDR3: TGTGCCAGCAGCCCCCCCCGGCCAGTCACTGAAGCTTTCTTT.

The chain has TRBV6-6 and TRBJ1-5; TRBD1 aligns across 8 bases. In germline, CDR1 is MNHNY, CDR2 SVGAGI (reference sequence). The CDR3 is made up of 15 amino acids. V lost 6 bases to trimming and J lost 3 bases; unmatched junction nucleotides: 7. Here the CDR3 DNA reads TGTGCCAGCAGGGGACAGGACAGGGTCAATCAGCCCCAGCATTTT. It is translated as CASRGQDRVNQPQHF.

The table lists this clone with a count of one. The CDR3 DNA reads TGTGCCAGTGGGTATCCGGGGACTAGCGGTTACAATGAGCAGTTCTTC. Its translation: CASGYPGTSGYNEQFF. The V and J genes are TRBV19 and TRBJ2-1; the match to TRBD2 covers 11 bases. The CDR3 runs 16 residues. CDR1 is LNHDA and CDR2 is SQIVND in the germline V gene (reference sequence). V gave up 8 bases and J gave up 4 bases; unmatched junction bases: 10. Combining the CDR3 with reference TRBV19 and TRBJ2-1 gives the whole variable domain DGGITQSPKYLFRKEGQNVTLSCEQNLNHDAMYWYRQDPGQGLRLIYYSQIVNDFQKGDIAEGYSVSREKKESFPLTVTSAQKNPTAFYLCASGYPGTSGYNEQFFGPGTRLTVL.

The chain uses TRBV18 and TRBJ2-2, with TRBD1 identical over 9 bases. Germline values: CDR1 KGHSH, CDR2 LQKENI. This CDR3 has 17 residues. The junction had 10 bases not matched to a gene; V was cut back by 2 bases and J by 6 bases. CDR3 nucleotide sequence: TGTGCCAGCTCACCATTAAGCCCGACAGGGGGAGCCGGGGAGCTGTTTTTT. This translates into CASSPLSPTGGAGELFF.

The chain has TRBV6-5 and TRBJ1-1; no firm D call. Germline lookup yields CDR1 MNHEY and CDR2 SVGAGI. CDR3 size: 13 residues. V was pared by 2 bases and J by 8 bases, with 12 bases between. The CDR3, as DNA: TGTGCCAGCAGTTACCTATTTGGGAGGGAAGCTTTCTTT. Encoded protein: CASSYLFGREAFF.

The chain links TRBV2 to TRBJ2-2, with no clear D. V shed 4 bases and J shed 3 bases, with 6 bases lying between them. The CDR3 sequence is 13 residues long. Germline CDR1 SNHLY, CDR2 FYNNEI. CDR3 nucleotides: TGTGCCAGCAGTGCAGATTACACCGGGGAGCTGTTTTTT. Amino acid sequence: CASSADYTGELFF. The full variable domain, in which reference TRBV2 and TRBJ2-2 provide the parts outside the CDR3, is EPEVTQTPSHQVTQMGQEVILRCVPISNHLYFYWYRQILGQKVEFLVSFYNNEISEKSEIFDDQFSVERPDGSNFTLKIRSTKLEDSAMYFCASSADYTGELFFGEGSRLTVL.

The chain recombines TRBV25-1 with TRBJ2-3; the match to TRBD2 covers 7 bases. Trimming removed 3 bases from V and 3 bases from J; junction bases left unmatched: 6. This CDR3 region has 15 residues. Germline CDR1 MGHDK, CDR2 SYGVNS. The CDR3 nucleotides are TGTGCCAGCAGTGAGAGTGGGAGGGGTACAGATACGCAGTATTTT. This encodes CASSESGRGTDTQYF.

The chain links TRBV5-4 to TRBJ2-7; D possibly corresponds to TRBD2 (6 bases). Germline V CDR1 and CDR2: SGHNT, YYREEE (reference sequence). Trimming pared 4 bases from V and 5 bases from J, leaving 16 bases between. The CDR3 extends over 14 amino acids. The CDR3, as DNA: TGTGCCAGCAGCCGAAAAACTAGCTCGGACGAGCAGTACTTC. It yields the protein CASSRKTSSDEQYF.

The chain links TRBV7-9 to TRBJ2-1; possible D gene TRBD2, 5 bases. CDR1 and CDR2 (germline): SEHNR, FQNEAQ (reference sequence). The length of the CDR3 is 14 residues. Trimming removed 6 bases at V and 10 bases at J, with 19 bases between. The CDR3 DNA follows: TGTGCCAGCAGTCCCGCGCGGCGGGCCGGGGAGCAGTTCTTC. Protein: CASSPARRAGEQFF.

V gene TRBV30 combines with J gene TRBJ1-2; D gene unclear. V shed 5 bases and J shed 6 bases, with 16 bases lying between them. The CDR3 sequence is 13 residues long. Germline CDR1 reads GTSNPN; CDR2 reads SVGIG (reference sequence). The CDR3 region has the DNA TGTGCCTGGTTCGAGGTGGGGAGGGATGGCTACACCTTC. Amino acids: CAWFEVGRDGYTF.

This chain connects TRBV18 to TRBJ2-3; the match to TRBD1 covers 10 bases. The CDR3 runs to 15 residues. The germline V gene encodes CDR1 KGHSH and CDR2 LQKENI. The junction had 5 bases not matched to a gene; V was cut back by 6 bases and J by 2 bases. As DNA, the CDR3 is TGTGCCAGCTCGCGACGACAGGGGGCCACAGATACGCAGTATTTT. Its protein is CASSRRQGATDTQYF.

This clone was recorded a few times. The sample contains more than one DNA sequence encoding this CDR3. V and J are TRBV5-1 and TRBJ1-5, with a weak D call TRBD1 (5 bases). Trimming cost V 0 bases and J 5 bases, with 12 bases left between them. The germline CDR1 and CDR2 sequences are SGHRS and YFSETQ. The CDR3 spans 15 residues. The CDR3 spells CASSLALGPDQPQHF. As DNA, the CDR3 is TGCGCCAGCAGCTTGGCCTTGGGGCCAGATCAGCCCCAGCATTTT.